Sequencing of this T cell receptor (beta chain) was carried out in a study of Graves' ophthalmopathy and Graves' hyperthyroidism. Study in general: Prior to any treatment, peripheral blood was collected at the time of initial diagnosis. Findings and caveats of the study: Cross-validated, the 13-signature model showed 87.88%/81.08% sensitivity/specificity, and 80%/75% in the test set. Most thyroid clonotypes expanded beyond 0.001 frequency were also found in blood.

The table lists this clonotype with many counts. As yet, its antigen is unknown. From RNA, the CDR3 regions of TCR beta chains were amplified and sequenced. The first-round RT-PCR employed HTBI primers together with the Qiagen OneStep RT-PCR kit. A multiplex PCR was then performed as the second round. TCRdb called the multiplex PCR reads again in MiXCR, with one record for every CDR3 protein. Altogether about 500,000 distinct CDR3 sequences are present, about an eighth being singletons, with the ten largest covering more than 8.5%. Clinical symptoms, serum thyroxine, TRAb, thyroid ultrasound and orbital computed tomography were relied on for diagnosis. The V and J ends lost 3 bases and 7 bases respectively, with 11 bases between them. Germline values: CDR1 SGDLS, CDR2 YYNGEE. The CDR3 is 14 residues long.

The receptor was isolated from a woman under 40 with Graves' ophthalmopathy. Material: blood. The rearrangement links TRBV9 to TRBJ1-6, with D possibly TRBD1 on 6 matching bases. CDR3 coding DNA: TGTGCCAGCAGCGGCACAGGGAACAATTCACCCCTCCACTTT. Protein product: CASSGTGNNSPLHF.